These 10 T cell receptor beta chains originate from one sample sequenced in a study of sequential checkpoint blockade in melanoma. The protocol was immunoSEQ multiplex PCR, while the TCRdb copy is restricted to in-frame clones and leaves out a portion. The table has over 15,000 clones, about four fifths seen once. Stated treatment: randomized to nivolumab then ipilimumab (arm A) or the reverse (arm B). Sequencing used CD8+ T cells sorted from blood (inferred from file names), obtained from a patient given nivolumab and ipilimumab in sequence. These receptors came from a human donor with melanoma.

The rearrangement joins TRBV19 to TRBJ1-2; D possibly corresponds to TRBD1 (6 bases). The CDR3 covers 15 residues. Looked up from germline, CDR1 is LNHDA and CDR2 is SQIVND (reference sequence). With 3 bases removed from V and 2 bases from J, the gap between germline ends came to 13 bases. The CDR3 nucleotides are TGTGCCAGTAGTATCCCCGGACAGCCCAACTATGGCTACACCTTC. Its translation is CASSIPGQPNYGYTF.

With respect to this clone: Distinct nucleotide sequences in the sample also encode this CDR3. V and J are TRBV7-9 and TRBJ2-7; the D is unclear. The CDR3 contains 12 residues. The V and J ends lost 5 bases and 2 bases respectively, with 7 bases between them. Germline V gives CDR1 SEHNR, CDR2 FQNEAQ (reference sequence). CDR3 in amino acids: CASSLATYEQYF. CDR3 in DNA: TGTGCCAGCAGCCTGGCCACCTACGAGCAGTACTTC.

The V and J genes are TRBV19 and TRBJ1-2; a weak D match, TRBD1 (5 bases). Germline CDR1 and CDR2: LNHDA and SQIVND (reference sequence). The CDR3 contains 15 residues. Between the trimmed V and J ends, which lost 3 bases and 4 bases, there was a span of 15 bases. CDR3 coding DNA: TGTGCCAGTAGTATTCACGCAGGGCAAAGCTATGGCTACACCTTC. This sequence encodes CASSIHAGQSYGYTF.

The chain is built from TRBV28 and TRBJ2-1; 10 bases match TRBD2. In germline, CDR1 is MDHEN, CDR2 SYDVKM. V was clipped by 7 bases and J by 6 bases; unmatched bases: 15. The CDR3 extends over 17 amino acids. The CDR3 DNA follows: TGTGCCAGCACCAACCGCGTTGGAGCGGGGGGGCTCAATGAGCAGTTCTTC. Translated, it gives CASTNRVGAGGLNEQFF.

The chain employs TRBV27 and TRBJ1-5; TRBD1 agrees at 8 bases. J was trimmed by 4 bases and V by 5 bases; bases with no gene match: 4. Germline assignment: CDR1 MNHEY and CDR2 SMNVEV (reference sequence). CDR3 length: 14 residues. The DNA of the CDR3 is TGTGCCAGCAGTCCCAGACAGGGGAATCAGCCCCAGCATTTT. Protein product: CASSPRQGNQPQHF.

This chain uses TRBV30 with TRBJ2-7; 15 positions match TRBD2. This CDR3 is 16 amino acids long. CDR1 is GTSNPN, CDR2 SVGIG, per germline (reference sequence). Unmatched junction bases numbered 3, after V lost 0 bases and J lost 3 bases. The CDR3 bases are TGTGCCTGGAGTGTAGGACTAGCGGGAGGGGGCTACGAGCAGTACTTC. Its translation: CAWSVGLAGGGYEQYF.

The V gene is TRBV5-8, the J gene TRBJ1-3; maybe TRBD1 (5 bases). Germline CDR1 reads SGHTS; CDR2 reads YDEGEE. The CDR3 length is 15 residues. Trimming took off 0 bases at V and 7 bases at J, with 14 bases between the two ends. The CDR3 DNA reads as TGTGCCAGCAGCTTGGGGACATCGCCAGGGAACACCATATATTTT. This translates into CASSLGTSPGNTIYF.

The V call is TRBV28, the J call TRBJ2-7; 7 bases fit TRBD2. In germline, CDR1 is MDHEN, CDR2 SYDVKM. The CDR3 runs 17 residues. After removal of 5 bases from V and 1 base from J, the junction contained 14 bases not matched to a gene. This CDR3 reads CASSPAARGRSSYEQYF. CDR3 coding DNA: TGTGCCAGCAGTCCGGCGGCCCGCGGGAGATCGTCCTACGAGCAGTACTTC.

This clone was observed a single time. Here the CDR3 DNA reads TGTGCCAGCAGTAGCGGGAGGGCCGGTTACTACGAGCAGTACTTC. Protein sequence: CASSSGRAGYYEQYF. V and J are TRBV28 and TRBJ2-7; 10 bases match TRBD2. Germline CDR1 and CDR2: MDHEN and SYDVKM. J lost 3 bases, V lost 5 bases, and 7 bases had no gene match. The length of the CDR3 is 15 residues.

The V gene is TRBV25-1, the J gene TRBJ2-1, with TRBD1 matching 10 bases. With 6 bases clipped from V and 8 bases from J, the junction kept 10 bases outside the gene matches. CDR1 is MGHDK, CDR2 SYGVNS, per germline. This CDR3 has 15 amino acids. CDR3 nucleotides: TGTGCCAGCAGCGCAGACAGGGGGCCAGGGGATGAGCAGTTCTTC. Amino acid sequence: CASSADRGPGDEQFF.